A selection of T cell receptor beta chains follows, all from one sample in a study of identifying expanded T cells in peripheral blood. Profiling relied on immunoSEQ multiplex PCR, and the TCRdb table lists in-frame clones only, not all of them. This table has more than 50,000 clones, around 81% appearing once. Sequences were obtained from blood. These receptors were collected from a person aged 18 to 75 in good health. Each CDR3 is given with its conserved first and last residue. Each record gives: D gene, clone size, V gene, J gene, CDR3 protein, CDR3 DNA. The D gene is left open where the match is weak. Where a row states a size, it is once, few, many or the class of an expanded clone; other rows omit it.

d_gene: -; abundance: -; v_gene: TRBV10-3; j_gene: TRBJ2-1; CDR3aa: CAISEGNGDEQFF; CDR3nt: TGTGCCATCAGTGAGGGGAATGGGGATGAGCAGTTCTTC
d_gene: -; abundance: -; v_gene: TRBV7-9; j_gene: TRBJ1-2; CDR3aa: CASSPGGGKSTF; CDR3nt: TGTGCCAGCAGCCCCGGAGGGGGTAAGAGCACCTTC
d_gene: -; abundance: -; v_gene: TRBV5-1; j_gene: TRBJ2-3; CDR3aa: CASSLTASTDTQYF; CDR3nt: TGCGCCAGCAGCTTAACGGCTAGCACAGATACGCAGTATTTT
d_gene: -; abundance: few; v_gene: TRBV15; j_gene: TRBJ2-3; CDR3aa: CATSRDRGGGDTQYF; CDR3nt: TGTGCCACCAGCCGAGACAGGGGAGGGGGAGATACGCAGTATTTT
d_gene: -; abundance: -; v_gene: TRBV11-3; j_gene: TRBJ2-5; CDR3aa: CASSLVRETQYF; CDR3nt: TGTGCCAGCAGCTTAGTTCGGGAGACCCAGTACTTC
d_gene: -; abundance: -; v_gene: TRBV4-1; j_gene: TRBJ2-3; CDR3aa: CASSQEGPRDTQYF; CDR3nt: TGCGCCAGCAGCCAAGAGGGCCCCAGGGATACGCAGTATTTT
d_gene: TRBD1; abundance: few; v_gene: TRBV5-5; j_gene: TRBJ2-5; CDR3aa: CASSLTWTGQETQYF; CDR3nt: TGTGCCAGCAGCTTGACCTGGACAGGTCAAGAGACCCAGTACTTC
d_gene: TRBD2; abundance: -; v_gene: TRBV7-9; j_gene: TRBJ2-1; CDR3aa: CASSDTSGRIYNEQFF; CDR3nt: TGTGCCAGCAGCGACACTAGCGGGAGGATATACAATGAGCAGTTCTTC
d_gene: TRBD1; abundance: -; v_gene: TRBV28; j_gene: TRBJ1-2; CDR3aa: CASIGGAGGFYGYTF; CDR3nt: TGTGCCAGCATAGGTGGGGCAGGGGGCTTCTATGGCTACACCTTC
d_gene: -; abundance: -; v_gene: TRBV4-3; j_gene: TRBJ2-3; CDR3aa: CASSQAATDTQYF; CDR3nt: TGCGCCAGCAGCCAAGCGGCTACAGATACGCAGTATTTT
d_gene: -; abundance: -; v_gene: TRBV19; j_gene: TRBJ2-3; CDR3aa: CASSVRGPTDTQYF; CDR3nt: TGTGCCAGTAGTGTTAGGGGCCCCACAGATACGCAGTATTTT
d_gene: TRBD1; abundance: -; v_gene: TRBV5-6; j_gene: TRBJ2-1; CDR3aa: CASSLAGGAGNEQFF; CDR3nt: TGTGCCAGCAGCTTGGCAGGGGGCGCTGGAAATGAGCAGTTCTTC